This T cell receptor beta chain was sequenced for a study of technical replicates of blood from a handful of donors. Measured with immunoSEQ multiplex PCR; TCRdb has only the in-frame clones, and not every one. The sample carries tens of thousands of clones, 91% recorded once. The CDR3 consists of 14 residues. V was pared by 5 bases and J by 3 bases, with 5 bases of the junction left unmatched. The germline gives CDR1 SGHTA, CDR2 FQGTGA. The sequence was collected from a human donor in good health. Some clones in this sample may be carry-over from other donors' samples. Input material: PBMCs. The rearrangement uses TRBV7-3 and TRBJ2-7; 9 bases are a match to TRBD1. The DNA of the CDR3 is TGTGCCAGCAGCCAATGGGGACAGGGCTACGAGCAGTACTTC. Protein sequence: CASSQWGQGYEQYF. Drawing the rest from reference TRBV7-3 and TRBJ2-7, the complete variable domain is GAGVSQTPSNKVTEKGKYVELRCDPISGHTALYWYRQSLGQGPEFLIYFQGTGAADDSGLPNDRFFAVRPEGSVSTLKIQRTERGDSAVYLCASSQWGQGYEQYFGPGTRLTVT.